One and the same sample provided the 27 T cell receptor beta chains below, sequenced in a study of blood T cell repertoires in COVID-19. TCRdb keeps only in-frame clones here, not all; method: immunoSEQ multiplex PCR. The sample contains approximately 76,000 clones, around 90% of which appear only once. Specimen: peripheral blood. The receptors here all came from a man aged 25-45 years with acute or convalescent COVID-19.

This sequence joins TRBV28 and TRBJ1-4, with TRBD1 matching over 9 bases. From germline, CDR1 is MDHEN and CDR2 SYDVKM. The V gene end was trimmed by 6 bases and the J gene end by 9 bases; junction bases not matched to a gene: 5. The CDR3 contains 13 residues. The CDR3 spells CASRGQGNKKLFF. DNA for the CDR3: TGTGCCAGCAGAGGACAGGGGAATAAAAAACTGTTTTTT.

The chain employs TRBV3-1 (or the pseudogene TRBV3-2) and TRBJ2-2; 8 positions agree with TRBD2. This CDR3 comprises 16 residues. Germline CDR1 and CDR2: LGHDT and YNNKEL (reference sequence). The V segment lost 4 bases and the J segment 1 base; nucleotides outside the gene matches: 5. CDR3 protein: CASSPTSGENTGELFF. The CDR3 DNA reads as TGTGCCAGCAGCCCAACTAGCGGAGAGAACACCGGGGAGCTGTTTTTT.

The chain couples TRBV18 to TRBJ2-3; 12 positions agree with TRBD2. There are 21 residues in the CDR3. CDR1 KGHSH and CDR2 LQKENI come from the germline V gene. V lost 2 bases and J lost 1; bases outside the gene matches: 16. CDR3: CASSPFQGTSGPARGTDTQYF. CDR3 DNA: TGTGCCAGCTCACCATTCCAGGGGACTAGCGGGCCCGCGAGGGGCACAGATACGCAGTATTTT.

The chain recombines TRBV7-8 with TRBJ2-1; 8 nucleotides match TRBD1. Losses at the gene ends were 5 bases for V and 4 bases for J; bases not matched to a gene: 7. From germline, CDR1 is SGHVS and CDR2 FQNEAQ. The CDR3 runs to 15 residues. The CDR3, as DNA: TGTGCCAGCAGCACAGGGGGGCAATATTACAATGAGCAGTTCTTC. This encodes CASSTGGQYYNEQFF.

The chain joins TRBV20-1 to TRBJ2-7; D unresolved. Between the trimmed V and J ends, which lost 5 bases and 8 bases, there was a span of 10 bases. The germline V gene has CDR1 DFQATT and CDR2 SNEGSKA (reference sequence). The CDR3 runs to 10 residues. Here the CDR3 DNA reads TGCAGTGCTTCCTTTGGCAAGCAGTACTTC. This gives the protein CSASFGKQYF.

The chain joins TRBV19 to TRBJ2-5; D might be TRBD1 (6 bases). This CDR3 spans 12 amino acids. V was clipped by 8 bases and J by 2 bases, with 9 bases between them. The germline V gene has CDR1 LNHDA and CDR2 SQIVND (reference sequence). CDR3 coding DNA: TGTGCCAGTTGTGACAGGCAAGAGACCCAGTACTTC. Its protein is CASCDRQETQYF.

V usage is TRBV12-3 or TRBV12-4 and J usage is TRBJ1-2, with D perhaps TRBD1 (5 bases). CDR3 length equals 12 residues. The V gene lost 6 bases and the J gene lost 8 bases, with 13 bases spanning the gap. The CDR3 DNA sequence: TGTGCCAGCAGCCAGGGTGGAGACGGCTACACCTTC. It is translated as CASSQGGDGYTF.

This clone was found once. The V call is TRBV7-3, the J call TRBJ1-3; 9 bases fit TRBD1. Per germline, CDR1 SGHTA and CDR2 FQGTGA. Trimming took 5 bases from V and 4 from J; bases not matched to a gene: 9. This CDR3 is built from 16 residues. CDR3 sequence: CASSDQPQGAGNTIYF. The CDR3 coding sequence is TGTGCCAGCAGCGACCAACCACAGGGGGCGGGAAACACCATATATTTT.

The chain employs TRBV30 and TRBJ1-2; D possibly corresponds to TRBD1 (6 bases). Trimming cost V 3 bases and J 8 bases, with 16 bases left between them. Germline values: CDR1 GTSNPN, CDR2 SVGIG (reference sequence). This CDR3 is built from 13 residues. In DNA, the CDR3 is TGTGCCTGGAGGTGGACAGCGCTTAGGGGCTACACCTTC. Its translation is CAWRWTALRGYTF.

This clone has just one count. The chain joins TRBV5-4 to TRBJ2-5, with 9 bases that match TRBD2. The CDR3 totals 15 residues. Germline V CDR1 and CDR2: SGHNT, YYREEE (reference sequence). J gave up 1 base and V 4 bases, and 5 bases lay outside the gene matches. Here the CDR3 reads CASSTMTSGQETQYF. CDR3 nucleotide sequence: TGTGCCAGCAGCACAATGACTAGCGGCCAAGAGACCCAGTACTTC.

The chain couples TRBV7-2 to TRBJ2-1; D is unresolved. This CDR3 is 17 amino acids long. Germline CDR1 reads SGHTA; CDR2 reads FQGNSA. Trimming took 1 base from V and 4 from J, leaving 17 bases between them. The CDR3 is CASSLGPGATQYNEQFF. In DNA, the CDR3 is TGTGCCAGCAGCTTAGGCCCTGGAGCCACGCAATACAATGAGCAGTTCTTC.

The V and J genes are TRBV27 and TRBJ2-1; 9 positions match TRBD2. Per the germline V gene, CDR1 is MNHEY and CDR2 is SMNVEV (reference sequence). The CDR3 is 15 amino acids. The J segment lost 7 bases and the V segment lost 3 bases, leaving 7 bases of the junction unmatched. CDR3 nucleotide sequence: TGTGCCAGCAGTTTTAGGGTAGCGGGAGATAATGAGCAGTTCTTC. The encoded protein is CASSFRVAGDNEQFF.

This chain links TRBV28 with TRBJ1-6, with TRBD1 identical over 8 bases. Germline trimming cut 5 bases from V and 8 bases from J; bases unmatched to any gene: 14. Germline V gene lookup returns CDR1 MDHEN and CDR2 SYDVKM. This CDR3 comprises 17 residues. The CDR3 region has the DNA TGTGCCAGCAGTATCTTACCAGGGGGCGCCCCTCATTCACCCCTCCACTTT. Its translation is CASSILPGGAPHSPLHF.

The chain has TRBV11-2 and TRBJ2-5; possible D gene TRBD1, 6 bases. V lost 3 bases to trimming and J lost 5 bases, with 22 bases between them. Germline V gene sequence: CDR1 SGHAT, CDR2 FQNNGV. The CDR3 is made up of 17 amino acids. The CDR3 sequence: CASSLGWGGRGMETQYF. The CDR3 bases are TGTGCCAGCAGCTTGGGGTGGGGTGGCAGGGGAATGGAGACCCAGTACTTC.

The rearrangement uses TRBV2 and TRBJ2-7; 9 nucleotides line up with TRBD1. The CDR3 consists of 15 residues. The germline V gene encodes CDR1 SNHLY and CDR2 FYNNEI. Unmatched junction bases numbered 12, after V lost 9 bases and J lost 3 bases. In nucleotides, the CDR3 is TGTGCCAGTTTTCCCGGGACAGGGCCACTCTACGAGCAGTACTTC. Its protein is CASFPGTGPLYEQYF.

The chain couples TRBV7-9 to TRBJ2-7; D is perhaps TRBD1 (5 bases). The germline V and J ends were trimmed by 7 bases and 2 bases, with 12 bases remaining between them. Germline V CDR1 and CDR2: SEHNR, FQNEAQ (reference sequence). This CDR3 spans 13 amino acids. CDR3 sequence (DNA): TGTGCCAGCACCACCTCAGGGACCTACGAGCAGTACTTC. This translates into CASTTSGTYEQYF.

This chain joins TRBV29-1 and TRBJ2-7; 7 nucleotides align to TRBD2. J gave up 2 bases and V 1 base, and 2 bases lay outside the gene matches. Germline CDR1 reads SQVTM; CDR2 reads ANQGSEA. CDR3 length: 13 amino acids. The CDR3 nucleotides read TGCAGCGTTGAAGGGGGAGGGGCCTACGAGCAGTACTTC. Its protein product is CSVEGGGAYEQYF.

V gene TRBV18 combines with J gene TRBJ2-5; no reliable D call. Trimming pared 1 base from V and 5 bases from J, leaving 8 bases between. Germline-derived CDR1 and CDR2 are KGHSH and LQKENI. The CDR3 is 13 amino acids. CDR3 region: CASSPRAEETQYF. Here the CDR3 DNA reads TGTGCCAGCTCACCACGGGCAGAGGAGACCCAGTACTTC.

The rearrangement links TRBV28 to TRBJ1-3; D unresolved. The germline gives CDR1 MDHEN, CDR2 SYDVKM. Trimming pared 6 bases from V and 4 bases from J, leaving 7 bases between. The CDR3 contains 12 residues. CDR3 sequence (DNA): TGTGCCAGCAGGCAACAGGGAAACACCATATATTTT. As protein: CASRQQGNTIYF.

The rearrangement links TRBV19 to TRBJ2-7, with 11 bases fitting TRBD2. V trimming: 3 bases; J trimming: 3 bases; junction bases outside the gene matches: 4. The germline gives CDR1 LNHDA, CDR2 SQIVND (reference sequence). The CDR3 spans 15 residues. The CDR3 coding sequence is TGTGCCAGTAGTATTACCGGGACTAGCGGCTACGAGCAGTACTTC. Amino acid sequence: CASSITGTSGYEQYF.

The CDR3 nucleotides read TGCGCCAGCAGCGACCGCGGAGGGGTCACAGATACGCAGTATTTT. This sequence encodes CASSDRGGVTDTQYF. V gene TRBV10-1 combines with J gene TRBJ2-3; possible D gene TRBD2, 6 bases. CDR1 WNHNN and CDR2 SYGVQD come from the germline V gene (reference sequence). V gave up 6 bases and J gave up 2 bases, with 15 bases separating them. The CDR3 sequence is 15 residues long.

This clone was observed a single time. The chain links TRBV5-1 to TRBJ2-7, with D possibly matching TRBD1 (6 bases). Looked up from germline, CDR1 is SGHRS and CDR2 is YFSETQ. This CDR3 spans 16 amino acids. V dropped 2 bases and J dropped 2 bases, with 17 bases sitting between them. The CDR3 coding sequence is TGCGCCAGCAGCTTAGGGACACCCAATAACCCCTACGAGCAGTACTTC. The encoded protein is CASSLGTPNNPYEQYF.

V usage is TRBV9 and J usage is TRBJ2-1, with 12 bases identical to TRBD2. Germline V lookup: CDR1 SGDLS, CDR2 YYNGEE. The CDR3 runs 16 residues. V was clipped by 3 bases and J by 4 bases; unmatched bases: 5. The CDR3 DNA reads as TGTGCCAGCAGCGCTCTTACTAGCGGGGGGTACAATGAGCAGTTCTTC. Translating it yields CASSALTSGGYNEQFF.

This sequence joins TRBV7-2 and TRBJ1-1; a weak D match, TRBD1 (5 bases). Germline V lookup: CDR1 SGHTA, CDR2 FQGNSA. The CDR3 consists of 14 residues. Trimming removed 0 bases from V and 10 bases from J, with 15 bases in between. The DNA for the CDR3 is TGTGCCAGCAGCTTAGCTAACAGGTTCGGGGGAGCTTTCTTT. Amino acid sequence: CASSLANRFGGAFF.

The CDR3 spells CASSIRASGSLGELFF. The DNA for the CDR3 is TGTGCCAGTAGTATTCGGGCTAGCGGGAGTTTAGGGGAGCTGTTTTTT. This rearrangement joins TRBV19 to TRBJ2-2, with TRBD2 matching 10 bases. The V gene end was trimmed by 3 bases and the J gene end by 8 bases; junction bases not matched to a gene: 9. CDR3 size: 16 residues. From germline, CDR1 is LNHDA and CDR2 SQIVND (reference sequence).

CDR3 protein: CASRRTGAGGADTQYF. The CDR3 DNA reads as TGTGCCAGCAGACGAACAGGGGCCGGTGGGGCAGATACGCAGTATTTT. The chain carries TRBV6-6 and TRBJ2-3; TRBD1 agrees at 7 bases. Looked up from germline, CDR1 is MNHNY and CDR2 is SVGAGI (reference sequence). The junction had 13 bases not matched to a gene; V was cut back by 6 bases and J by 4 bases. This CDR3 contains 16 residues.

The chain links TRBV3-1 (or the pseudogene TRBV3-2) to TRBJ2-3; TRBD2 aligns across 7 bases. This CDR3 comprises 13 residues. CDR1 LGHDT and CDR2 YNNKEL come from the germline V gene (reference sequence). J gave up 4 bases and V 5 bases, and 3 bases lay outside the gene matches. The CDR3 coding sequence is TGTGCCAGCAGCTCCCGGGGGGCAGATACGCAGTATTTT. This gives the protein CASSSRGADTQYF.